One sample yielded the 4 T cell receptor beta chains listed below, sequenced in a study of T cell changes during pregnancy in multiple sclerosis. Repertoires were generated with immunoSEQ multiplex PCR, while TCRdb's copy carries only in-frame clones and drops some. The profile shows 100,000 or so clones, roughly 91% of them singletons. Here the sequenced sample was peripheral blood, taken in the first trimester of pregnancy. These TCRs come from a female donor with multiple sclerosis, enrolled in a pregnancy study.

This clone was seen a handful of times. The chain employs TRBV9 and TRBJ2-1; D is possibly TRBD2 (8 bases). Germline V gene sequence: CDR1 SGDLS, CDR2 YYNGEE. V gave up 4 bases and J gave up 2 bases, with 16 bases separating them. The CDR3 spans 16 residues. CDR3 in amino acids: CASSPGGRGAYNEQFF. DNA of the CDR3: TGTGCCAGCAGCCCAGGGGGGCGGGGGGCCTACAATGAGCAGTTCTTC.

The chain employs TRBV29-1 and TRBJ2-1; 7 bases agree with TRBD1. The germline V gene encodes CDR1 SQVTM and CDR2 ANQGSEA. J gave up 0 bases and V 7 bases, and 6 bases lay outside the gene matches. This CDR3 comprises 14 residues. In DNA, the CDR3 is TGCAGCGGACACAGGGGACCCTCCTACAATGAGCAGTTCTTC. This codes for CSGHRGPSYNEQFF.

The sample holds one count of this clone. The chain is built from TRBV11-2 and TRBJ2-3; D uncertain. V was pared by 2 bases and J by 0 bases, with 9 bases between. Germline CDR1 is SGHAT and CDR2 is FQNNGV. This CDR3 has 15 residues. CDR3 sequence: CASSLYSQSTDTQYF. CDR3 coding DNA: TGTGCCAGCAGCTTATATTCACAGAGCACAGATACGCAGTATTTT.

The rearrangement uses TRBV5-8 and TRBJ1-6; tentative D call: TRBD1 (6 bases). This CDR3 contains 15 residues. Germline CDR1 and CDR2: SGHTS and YDEGEE. Trimming stripped 3 bases from V and 7 bases from J, with 14 bases between. The CDR3 is CASSYPGAKNSPLHF. The CDR3 DNA sequence: TGTGCCAGCAGCTACCCAGGGGCGAAGAATTCACCCCTCCACTTT.